Each of the 12 T cell receptor beta chains below was sequenced from the same sample in a study of OX40 agonist ivuxolimab in advanced cancers. Produced via immunoSEQ multiplex PCR; TCRdb's table is partial and in-frame only. The sample lists about 53,000 clones; 80% to 90% were seen once. Specimen: CD4+ or CD8+ T cells sorted from blood, collected in a trial of the OX40 agonist ivuxolimab. The source is an adult with an advanced solid tumor such as melanoma, head and neck, liver or kidney cancer.

The genes are TRBV7-8 and TRBJ2-3; 10 bases match TRBD2. The CDR3 has 17 amino acids. Trimming removed 4 bases from V and 5 bases from J; junction bases left unmatched: 12. Germline CDR1 and CDR2: SGHVS and FQNEAQ. The CDR3 sequence is CASSSQRRGLAKDTQYF. CDR3 sequence (DNA): TGTGCCAGCAGCTCACAAAGACGGGGACTAGCGAAAGATACGCAGTATTTT.

The chain links TRBV7-3 to TRBJ2-3; D gene unclear. Germline V gives CDR1 SGHTA, CDR2 FQGTGA. V was clipped by 5 bases and J by 6 bases, with 15 bases between them. The CDR3 loop spans 14 amino acids. CDR3 sequence: CASSLRSSPDTQYF. The CDR3, as DNA: TGTGCCAGCAGCCTAAGGTCCTCCCCGGATACGCAGTATTTT.

The chain carries TRBV6-5 and TRBJ1-5, with TRBD1 matching over 8 bases. The V segment lost 6 bases and the J segment 7 bases; nucleotides outside the gene matches: 8. The CDR3 runs 14 residues. Germline loops: CDR1 MNHEY, CDR2 SVGAGI. The CDR3 region is CASSPQGAGQPQHF. For the CDR3, the DNA is TGTGCCAGCAGCCCCCAGGGGGCAGGCCAGCCCCAGCATTTT.

The chain carries TRBV6-1 and TRBJ2-1; no reliable D call. Germline V gene data show CDR1 as MNHNS and CDR2 as SASEGT. The CDR3 is made up of 14 amino acids. V lost 2 bases, J lost 3 bases, and 8 bases lay in between. The CDR3 spells CASSESFGYNEQFF. The CDR3 DNA sequence: TGTGCCAGCAGTGAATCGTTTGGCTACAATGAGCAGTTCTTC.

V and J are TRBV5-4 and TRBJ2-1, with TRBD1 matching over 10 bases. Trimming removed 4 bases from V and 6 bases from J; junction bases left unmatched: 4. The length of the CDR3 is 14 residues. Per the germline V gene, CDR1 is SGHNT and CDR2 is YYREEE (reference sequence). For the CDR3, the DNA is TGTGCCAGCAGCCCCCGGGACAGGGGCAATGAGCAGTTCTTC. It encodes CASSPRDRGNEQFF. Using reference TRBV5-4 and TRBJ2-1 for the parts outside the CDR3, the full variable domain is ETGVTQSPTHLIKTRGQQVTLRCSSQSGHNTVSWYQQALGQGPQFIFQYYREEENGRGNFPPRFSGLQFPNYSSELNVNALELDDSALYLCASSPRDRGNEQFFGPGTRLTVL.

The chain couples TRBV10-3 to TRBJ2-3; tentative D call: TRBD2 (7 bases). The CDR3 covers 16 residues. Per the germline V gene, CDR1 is ENHRY and CDR2 is SYGVKD. The ends were cut back, 3 bases at V and 2 bases at J, with 15 bases in the middle. The CDR3, as DNA: TGTGCCATCAGTGATGGGGGGGGACAATTCACAGATACGCAGTATTTT. Amino acids: CAISDGGGQFTDTQYF.

The J gene is TRBJ1-1, the V gene TRBV6-1, with a tentative D call TRBD1 (6 bases). V was pared by 4 bases and J by 1 base, with 10 bases between. This CDR3 has 14 residues. Germline V lookup: CDR1 MNHNS, CDR2 SASEGT. CDR3 protein: CASSADRQNTEAFF. The CDR3 DNA reads TGTGCCAGCAGTGCGGACAGACAGAACACTGAAGCTTTCTTT.

Comment on this clone: Within the sample, other DNA sequences also encode this same CDR3. As DNA, the CDR3 is TGTGCCTGGAGTGTAGGGGGGTATGGCTACACCTTC. Its protein product is CAWSVGGYGYTF. This sequence joins TRBV30 and TRBJ1-2, with D maybe TRBD1 (6 bases). Germline CDR1 GTSNPN, CDR2 SVGIG (reference sequence). The V end lost 0 bases, the J end lost 5 bases, and 7 bases lay between the germline ends. The CDR3 loop spans 12 amino acids.

The chain employs TRBV6-4 and TRBJ2-3; D possibly matches TRBD1 or TRBD2 (6 bases each). V shed 0 bases and J shed 6 bases, with 13 bases lying between them. Germline CDR1 reads MRHNA; CDR2 reads SNTAGT. This CDR3 spans 15 amino acids. The CDR3 coding sequence is TGTGCCAGCAGTGACTCAGGGGGACTGGGTGATACGCAGTATTTT. Translating gives CASSDSGGLGDTQYF.

This clone showed up just once. The chain combines TRBV7-2 with TRBJ2-2; TRBD2 agrees at 14 bases. The CDR3 is made up of 17 amino acids. V gave up 7 bases and J gave up 2 bases; unmatched junction bases: 6. Germline-derived CDR1 and CDR2 are SGHTA and FQGNSA. This CDR3 reads CASKPGLAGVNTGELFF. DNA of the CDR3: TGTGCCAGCAAACCGGGACTAGCGGGGGTTAACACCGGGGAGCTGTTTTTT.

This clone showed up just once. J is TRBJ1-4 and V is TRBV6-1; the match to TRBD1 covers 10 bases. J was trimmed by 5 bases and V by 3 bases; bases with no gene match: 6. The V gene's germline CDR1 is MNHNS and CDR2 SASEGT. This CDR3 is built from 16 residues. Written as DNA, the CDR3 is TGTGCCAGCAGTGACCCGGACAGGGGGAGGAATGAAAAACTGTTTTTT. This translates into CASSDPDRGRNEKLFF.

V is TRBV5-1 and J is TRBJ1-3; no reliable D call. The CDR3 has 15 amino acids. Trimming cost V 0 bases and J 0 bases, with 7 bases left between them. The germline gives CDR1 SGHRS, CDR2 YFSETQ. In DNA form, the CDR3 reads TGCGCCAGCAGCTTGGCCGGGGACTCTGGAAACACCATATATTTT. It is translated as CASSLAGDSGNTIYF.